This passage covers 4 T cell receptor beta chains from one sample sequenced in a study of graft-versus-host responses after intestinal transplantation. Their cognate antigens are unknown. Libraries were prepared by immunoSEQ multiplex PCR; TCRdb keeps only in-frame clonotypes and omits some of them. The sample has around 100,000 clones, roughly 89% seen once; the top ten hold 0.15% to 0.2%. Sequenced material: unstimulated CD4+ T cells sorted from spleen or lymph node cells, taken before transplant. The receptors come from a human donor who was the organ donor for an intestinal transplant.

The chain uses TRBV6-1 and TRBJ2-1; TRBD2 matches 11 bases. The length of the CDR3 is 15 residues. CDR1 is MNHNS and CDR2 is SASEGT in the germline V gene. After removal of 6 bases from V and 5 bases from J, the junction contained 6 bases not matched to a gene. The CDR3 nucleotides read TGTGCCAGCAGACCCGGGACTAGCGGTGACAATGAGCAGTTCTTC. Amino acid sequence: CASRPGTSGDNEQFF.

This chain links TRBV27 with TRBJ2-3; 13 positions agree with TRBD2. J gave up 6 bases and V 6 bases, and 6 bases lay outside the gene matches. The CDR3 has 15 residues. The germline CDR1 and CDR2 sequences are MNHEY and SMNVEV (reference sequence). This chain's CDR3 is CASSRTSGGRDTQYF. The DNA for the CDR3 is TGTGCCAGCAGCCGGACTAGCGGGGGCCGGGATACGCAGTATTTT.

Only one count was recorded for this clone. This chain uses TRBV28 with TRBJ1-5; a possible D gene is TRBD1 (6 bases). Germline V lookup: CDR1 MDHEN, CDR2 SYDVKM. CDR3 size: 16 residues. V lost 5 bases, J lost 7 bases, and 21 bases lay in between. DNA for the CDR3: TGTGCCAGCAGTCCGTTTCTTGCTGGGGGCAGCCAGCCCCAGCATTTT. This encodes CASSPFLAGGSQPQHF.

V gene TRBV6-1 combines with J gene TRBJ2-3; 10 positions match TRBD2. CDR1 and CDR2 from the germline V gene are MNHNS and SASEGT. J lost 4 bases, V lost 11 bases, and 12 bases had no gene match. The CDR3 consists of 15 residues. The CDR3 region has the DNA TGTGCCGGGGGTCATCTAGCGGGGGTTTCAGATACGCAGTATTTT. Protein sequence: CAGGHLAGVSDTQYF.